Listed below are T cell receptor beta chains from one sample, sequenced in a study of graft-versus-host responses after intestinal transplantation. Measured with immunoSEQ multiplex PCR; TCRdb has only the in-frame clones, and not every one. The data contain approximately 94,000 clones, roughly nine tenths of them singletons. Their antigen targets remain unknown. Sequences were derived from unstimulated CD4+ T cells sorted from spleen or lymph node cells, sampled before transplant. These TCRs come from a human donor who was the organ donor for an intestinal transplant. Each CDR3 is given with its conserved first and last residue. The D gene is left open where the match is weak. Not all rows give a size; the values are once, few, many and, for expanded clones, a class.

TGTGCCAGCAGTTCAACAGGGGGCGGAGGCACTGAAGCTTTCTTT,CASSSTGGGGTEAFF,.,TRBJ1-1,TRBD1,TRBV28
TGTGCCAGCAGTGAAGACAGGGGCAACGAGCAGTACTTC,CASSEDRGNEQYF,.,TRBJ2-7,TRBD1,TRBV6-1
TGTGCCATCAGTGAGGATAGGACTGAGCAGTTCTTC,CAISEDRTEQFF,.,TRBJ2-1,.,TRBV10-3
TGTGCCAGTAGTATAGGTATTTCTAGCAATCAGCCCCAGCATTTT,CASSIGISSNQPQHF,.,TRBJ1-5,.,TRBV19
TGTGCCAGCACCTGGAGGGCTGGGGCCAACGTCCTGACTTTC,CASTWRAGANVLTF,few,TRBJ2-6,.,TRBV5-6
TGTGCCAGCAGCTCCCTGGATAGCGGGGGGACCTACGAGCAGTACTTC,CASSSLDSGGTYEQYF,.,TRBJ2-7,.,TRBV12-1
TGCGCCAGCAGCTTGGCATGGGACAGGGATACCGCAAAACTGTTTTTT,CASSLAWDRDTAKLFF,.,TRBJ1-4,TRBD1,TRBV5-1
TGTGCCAGCAGCTCCCGGACCACCAGCTCCTACAATGAGCAGTTCTTC,CASSSRTTSSYNEQFF,.,TRBJ2-1,.,TRBV7-3
TGTGCCAGCAGTTCGAGACAGGGTGGCTCCTACAATGAGCAGTTCTTC,CASSSRQGGSYNEQFF,.,TRBJ2-1,TRBD1,TRBV28
TGTGCCAGCAGCCAAGTGTACAGCGAAAACATTCAGTACTTC,CASSQVYSENIQYF,.,TRBJ2-4,.,TRBV14
TGTGCCAGCTCACCACCGTCAGGGTGGGAGCTGGGCTTC,CASSPPSGWELGF,.,TRBJ2-7,.,TRBV18
TGTGCCAGCAGTTGCGGACAGGGTGAAAAACTGTTTTTT,CASSCGQGEKLFF,.,TRBJ1-4,TRBD1,TRBV6-7
TGTGCCAGCAGAGTAGGACTAGCGGGGCCCACAGATACGCAGTATTTT,CASRVGLAGPTDTQYF,.,TRBJ2-3,TRBD2,TRBV2
TGTGCCTGGAGTCCTCGGGGTAGCGGGGCGGGGACCCAGTACTTC,CAWSPRGSGAGTQYF,.,TRBJ2-5,TRBD2,TRBV30
TGTGCCAGCAGCCGCCCAGGGGCGAATGAAAAACTGTTTTTT,CASSRPGANEKLFF,.,TRBJ1-4,.,TRBV9
TGCGCCAGCAGCTTGGAACAGGGGGCAGTCACTGAAGCTTTCTTT,CASSLEQGAVTEAFF,.,TRBJ1-1,TRBD1,TRBV5-1
TGTGCCAGCAGGACAGCCTCGCTTAATGAAAAACTGTTTTTT,CASRTASLNEKLFF,.,TRBJ1-4,.,TRBV6-1
TGTGCCAGCAGTTTAACTAGCGGGGGGCGCTCCTACGAGCAGTACTTC,CASSLTSGGRSYEQYF,.,TRBJ2-7,TRBD2,TRBV28
TGTGCCAGCAGTCCCCTGGGACAGGGGAGCTATGGCTACACCTTC,CASSPLGQGSYGYTF,.,TRBJ1-2,TRBD1,TRBV27
TGCGCCAGCAGCTTGTCAGGGACAGAGGGTTACAATGAGCAGTTCTTC,CASSLSGTEGYNEQFF,.,TRBJ2-1,TRBD1,TRBV5-1
TGTGCCAGTAGTATCAGGTTTTACAATGAGCAGTTCTTC,CASSIRFYNEQFF,.,TRBJ2-1,.,TRBV19
TGTGCCAGCGGCGGGGGGGCAACCACCTACAATGAGCAGTTCTTC,CASGGGATTYNEQFF,.,TRBJ2-1,TRBD2,TRBV6-1
TGTGCCAGCAGCCCAGACAGGGGAAGTTCGAACACTGAAGCTTTCTTT,CASSPDRGSSNTEAFF,few,TRBJ1-1,TRBD1,TRBV7-9
TGTGCCAGCAGCGAAACTCCGGGGAATGAAAAACTGTTTTTT,CASSETPGNEKLFF,.,TRBJ1-4,.,TRBV9
TGTGCCAGCAGCTTAGTGGTGACAGGGGGCAAGAATGAGCAGTTCTTC,CASSLVVTGGKNEQFF,.,TRBJ2-1,TRBD1,TRBV11-2
TGTGCCAGCAGTGAATCCGCCCGGTCTTGGGGGGCCAACGTCCTGACTTTC,CASSESARSWGANVLTF,.,TRBJ2-6,.,TRBV2
TGTGCCAGCAGTTTAGATGTAGGGGCTAACTACGAGCAGTACTTC,CASSLDVGANYEQYF,.,TRBJ2-7,.,TRBV28
TGTGCCAGCAGCCGTTCTTCCAGTACTAATGAAAAACTGTTTTTT,CASSRSSSTNEKLFF,.,TRBJ1-4,.,TRBV7-9